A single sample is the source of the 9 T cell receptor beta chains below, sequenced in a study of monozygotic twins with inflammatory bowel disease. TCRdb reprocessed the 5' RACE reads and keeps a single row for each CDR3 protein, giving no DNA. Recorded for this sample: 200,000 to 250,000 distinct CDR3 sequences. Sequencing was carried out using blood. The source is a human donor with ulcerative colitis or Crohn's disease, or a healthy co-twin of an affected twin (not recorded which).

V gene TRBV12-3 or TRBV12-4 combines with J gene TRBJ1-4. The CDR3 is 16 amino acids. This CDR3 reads CASSLDSGATNEKLFF.

The CDR3 loop reads CSARPSGPTYNEQFF. The chain joins TRBV20-1 to TRBJ2-1; the TCRdb call, TRBD2, lacks DNA for checking. Germline-derived CDR1 and CDR2 are DFQATT and SNEGSKA (reference sequence). CDR3 length: 15 amino acids.

CDR3 in amino acids: CASSPSLIAGELFF. The chain uses TRBV7-2 and TRBJ2-2; there is no DNA to check the TCRdb D call of TRBD2. The CDR3 consists of 14 residues. The germline V gene encodes CDR1 SGHTA and CDR2 FQGNSA.

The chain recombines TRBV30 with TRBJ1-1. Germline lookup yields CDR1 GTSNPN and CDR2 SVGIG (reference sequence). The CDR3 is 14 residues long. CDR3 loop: CAWTYTAMNTEAFF.

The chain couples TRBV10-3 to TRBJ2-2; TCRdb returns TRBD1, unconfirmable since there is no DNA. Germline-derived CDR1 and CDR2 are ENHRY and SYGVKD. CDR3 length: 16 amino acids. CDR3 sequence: CATPGHLQENTGELFF.

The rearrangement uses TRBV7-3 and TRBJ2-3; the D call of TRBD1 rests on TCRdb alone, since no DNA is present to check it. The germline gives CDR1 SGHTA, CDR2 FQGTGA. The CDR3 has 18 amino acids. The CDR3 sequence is CASSERGAGALSTDTQYF.

The chain's CDR3 is CASTGSNTQYF. The V call is TRBV3-1, the J call TRBJ2-3; the D call from TCRdb, TRBD2, cannot be confirmed without DNA. Per the germline V gene, CDR1 is LGHDT and CDR2 is YNNKEL (reference sequence). The CDR3 contains 11 residues.

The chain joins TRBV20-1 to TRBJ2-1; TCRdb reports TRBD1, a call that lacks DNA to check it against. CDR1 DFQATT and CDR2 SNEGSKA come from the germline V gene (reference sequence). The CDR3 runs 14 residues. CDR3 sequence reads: CSASSRGSYNEQFF.

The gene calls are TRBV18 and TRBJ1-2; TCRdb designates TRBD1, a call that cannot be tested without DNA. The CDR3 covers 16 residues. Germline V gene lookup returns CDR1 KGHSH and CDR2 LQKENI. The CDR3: CASSPGQGAQGYGYTF.